Listed below are T cell receptor beta chains from one sample, sequenced in a study of blood T cell repertoires in COVID-19. Sequencing was performed with immunoSEQ multiplex PCR; in TCRdb, only in-frame clones are kept and a portion is missing. This sample has 150,000 to 190,000 clones, with about 86% found just once. Sequencing input: PBMCs or T cells enriched from blood (not recorded which). The receptors were sampled from a man between 45 and 60 years old who had recovered from COVID-19. The CDR3 runs from the conserved cysteine through the conserved F or W. The D gene is left open where the match is weak. Clone size is given for some rows only: seen once, a few or many times, or a class if the clone is expanded.

d_call j_call v_call clone_size cdr3_aa cdr3_nt
TRBD1 TRBJ1-1 TRBV5-3 once CARSCRDRGRDTEAFF TGTGCCAGAAGCTGCCGGGACAGGGGGCGCGACACTGAAGCTTTCTTT
TRBD1 TRBJ1-1 TRBV18 NA CASSVGTGKLNTEAFF TGTGCCAGCTCAGTCGGGACAGGGAAATTGAACACTGAAGCTTTCTTT
NA TRBJ2-2 TRBV30 NA CAWRIGGANTGELFF TGTGCCTGGAGAATCGGGGGAGCGAACACCGGGGAGCTGTTTTTT
TRBD1 TRBJ1-1 TRBV3-1/TRBV3-2 NA CASSQLYRGGWTEAFF TGTGCCAGCAGCCAATTGTACAGGGGTGGTTGGACTGAAGCTTTCTTT
TRBD1 TRBJ2-3 TRBV24-1 NA CATSESRQGPGTDTQYF TGTGCCACCAGTGAGTCTAGACAGGGCCCGGGCACAGATACGCAGTATTTT
NA TRBJ1-2 TRBV5-7 NA CASSLFAGEPSSNYGYTF TGTGCCAGCAGCCTCTTCGCGGGGGAACCCAGCTCTAACTATGGCTACACCTTC
TRBD2 TRBJ2-1 TRBV5-1 NA CASSSGLAGALTQFF TGCGCCAGCAGCTCCGGACTAGCGGGGGCCCTTACCCAGTTCTTC
NA TRBJ2-2 TRBV4-3 NA CASSAEGAGTGELFF TGCGCCAGCAGCGCGGAGGGGGCGGGGACCGGGGAGCTGTTTTTT
TRBD1 TRBJ1-4 TRBV5-1 NA CASSPGQGTTNEKLFF TGCGCCAGCAGCCCCGGACAGGGCACAACTAATGAAAAACTGTTTTTT
TRBD2 TRBJ2-7 TRBV5-1 few CASSRTSGGRYEQYF TGCGCCAGCAGCCGGACTAGCGGGGGACGCTACGAGCAGTACTTC
NA TRBJ1-2 TRBV6-1 NA CASSEGLPNYGYTF TGTGCCAGCAGCGAAGGGCTCCCGAACTATGGCTACACCTTC
TRBD2 TRBJ2-5 TRBV5-4 NA CASSLVGGGARETQYF TGTGCCAGCAGCTTGGTTGGCGGGGGGGCTAGGGAGACCCAGTACTTC
NA TRBJ1-1 TRBV7-2 NA CASSSGGGVNTEAFF TGTGCCAGCAGCTCCGGGGGGGGTGTGAACACTGAAGCTTTCTTT
NA TRBJ2-2 TRBV5-1 NA CASSLTVTTGELFF TGCGCCAGCAGCTTGACAGTTACAACCGGGGAGCTGTTTTTT
NA TRBJ1-6 TRBV7-2 NA CASSPGGWNNSPLHF TGTGCCAGCAGCCCGGGGGGGTGGAATAATTCACCCCTCCACTTT
NA TRBJ2-6 TRBV4-3 NA CASSHHLQGAGANVLTF TGCGCCAGCAGCCACCACCTACAGGGTGCTGGGGCCAACGTCCTGACTTTC
NA TRBJ1-1 TRBV27 NA CASSPRWGGVAFF TGTGCCAGCAGTCCTCGCTGGGGCGGTGTGGCTTTCTTT
NA TRBJ1-3 TRBV5-1 NA CASSEQGNTIYF TGCGCCAGCAGCGAACAGGGAAACACCATATATTTT
TRBD1 TRBJ2-7 TRBV5-1 NA CASSPIYRDRSSYEQYF TGCGCCAGCAGCCCTATCTACCGGGACAGGAGCTCCTACGAGCAGTACTTC
TRBD1 TRBJ2-7 TRBV5-1 NA CASSQGGQGLNEQYF TGCGCCAGCAGCCAAGGGGGACAGGGGCTTAACGAGCAGTACTTC
TRBD1 TRBJ2-3 TRBV2 NA CASSVADRVTDTQYF TGTGCCAGCAGTGTAGCTGACAGGGTCACAGATACGCAGTATTTT
NA TRBJ1-5 TRBV2 NA CASSEAERDQPQHF TGTGCCAGCAGTGAAGCGGAGAGGGATCAGCCCCAGCATTTT
NA TRBJ1-6 TRBV30 NA CAWSLLGSPLHF TGTGCCTGGAGCCTTCTAGGTTCACCCCTCCACTTT
NA TRBJ2-7 TRBV4-2 NA CASSPGYPPGQYF TGTGCCAGCAGCCCAGGATACCCTCCCGGGCAGTACTTC
TRBD1 TRBJ2-7 TRBV10-3 once CAISDTGARIYEQYF TGTGCCATCAGTGATACAGGGGCCAGAATCTACGAGCAGTACTTC
NA TRBJ2-5 TRBV15 NA CATSPRDTGTQETQYF TGTGCCACCAGCCCCCGGGACACCGGTACACAAGAGACCCAGTACTTC
NA TRBJ1-1 TRBV7-2 NA CASSQDRRNTEAFF TGTGCCAGCAGCCAGGACAGAAGAAACACTGAAGCTTTCTTT
TRBD1 TRBJ2-5 TRBV19 once CASSMGQGSKETQYF TGTGCCAGTAGTATGGGACAGGGGAGCAAAGAGACCCAGTACTTC
TRBD1 TRBJ1-1 TRBV4-2 NA CASSPEEGQVNTEAFF TGTGCCAGCAGCCCAGAGGAGGGACAGGTGAACACTGAAGCTTTCTTT
TRBD1 TRBJ2-6 TRBV3-1/TRBV3-2 NA CASSQSRLGQGALGGANVLTF TGTGCCAGCAGCCAAAGCCGGCTGGGACAGGGGGCGCTTGGTGGGGCCAACGTCCTGACTTTC
TRBD2 TRBJ2-7 TRBV10-2 once CASKRLAGSSYEQYF TGCGCCAGCAAAAGACTAGCGGGCAGCTCCTACGAGCAGTACTTC